The 25 T cell receptor beta chains reported below all come from one sample, sequenced in a study of blood T cell repertoires in COVID-19. TCRdb's copy holds only in-frame clones and misses some; the assay was immunoSEQ multiplex PCR. Among some 35,000 clones listed, around 80% were seen once. Sequencing was carried out using peripheral blood. Every receptor here comes from a man aged 65 to 79 with acute or convalescent COVID-19.

The gene calls are TRBV5-5 and TRBJ2-3; D ambiguous. Germline V lookup: CDR1 SGHKS, CDR2 YYEKEE (reference sequence). Trimming shortened V by 0 bases and J by 1 base, and 6 bases separated the two germline ends. This CDR3 region has 14 residues. In nucleotides, the CDR3 is TGTGCCAGCAGCTTGGCCCGGGGCACAGATACGCAGTATTTT. Amino acids: CASSLARGTDTQYF.

This rearrangement joins TRBV7-9 to TRBJ2-1, with a tentative D call TRBD2 (5 bases). Per the germline V gene, CDR1 is SEHNR and CDR2 is FQNEAQ (reference sequence). V shed 0 bases and J shed 5 bases, with 5 bases lying between them. The CDR3 extends over 13 amino acids. The CDR3 DNA reads as TGTGCCAGCAGCTTAGCAGCGGACAATGAGCAGTTCTTC. This sequence encodes CASSLAADNEQFF.

The J gene is TRBJ2-1, the V gene TRBV12-5, with D possibly TRBD2 on 6 matching bases. The V end was cut by 0 bases, the J end by 5 bases, with 23 bases between. The CDR3 is 19 residues long. From germline, CDR1 is LGHNT and CDR2 FRNRAP. The CDR3 DNA reads as TGTGCTAGTGGTTTGGTACAAGGAAACAGGCTTAGCGGTGACAATGAGCAGTTCTTC. Its protein is CASGLVQGNRLSGDNEQFF.

This rearrangement joins TRBV5-1 to TRBJ2-1; TRBD2 matches at 11 bases. V was clipped by 4 bases and J by 6 bases; unmatched bases: 3. Germline V gene sequence: CDR1 SGHRS, CDR2 YFSETQ. CDR3 length equals 14 residues. CDR3 protein: CASSIAGGPNEQFF. CDR3 sequence (DNA): TGCGCCAGCAGCATAGCGGGGGGGCCCAATGAGCAGTTCTTC.

This clone has more than one count but fewer than ten. The V call is TRBV11-2, the J call TRBJ1-5, with TRBD1 matching over 8 bases. With 4 bases clipped from V and 3 bases from J, the junction kept 2 bases outside the gene matches. The length of the CDR3 is 14 residues. Looked up from germline, CDR1 is SGHAT and CDR2 is FQNNGV. The CDR3 protein is CASSSTGANQPQHF. DNA of the CDR3: TGTGCCAGCAGCTCGACAGGGGCCAATCAGCCCCAGCATTTT.

This clone was seen once. The chain combines TRBV7-8 with TRBJ1-1; D uncertain. Germline V CDR1 and CDR2: SGHVS, FQNEAQ. Trimming cost V 7 bases and J 1 base, with 13 bases left between them. This CDR3 region has 14 residues. The CDR3 here is CASINRGGNTEAFF. In DNA form, the CDR3 reads TGTGCCAGCATCAATAGAGGAGGGAACACTGAAGCTTTCTTT.

The gene calls are TRBV9 and TRBJ2-7; TRBD1 aligns across 9 bases. Germline trimming cut 4 bases from V and 7 bases from J; bases unmatched to any gene: 6. Looked up from germline, CDR1 is SGDLS and CDR2 is YYNGEE. The CDR3 runs to 13 residues. CDR3 sequence: CASSPGTGWEQYF. CDR3 DNA sequence: TGTGCCAGCAGCCCCGGGACAGGGTGGGAGCAGTACTTC.

The rearrangement joins TRBV19 to TRBJ1-4; D unclear. The germline V gene encodes CDR1 LNHDA and CDR2 SQIVND (reference sequence). Trimming pared 1 base from V and 9 bases from J, leaving 6 bases between. This CDR3 spans 12 amino acids. The CDR3: CASSIGGKKLFF. CDR3 sequence (DNA): TGTGCCAGTAGTATAGGAGGGAAAAAACTGTTTTTT.

This clone was seen more than once but under ten times. This chain connects TRBV9 to TRBJ1-6; D is ambiguous. This CDR3 is 16 amino acids long. Germline V lookup: CDR1 SGDLS, CDR2 YYNGEE. V lost 2 bases to trimming and J lost 9 bases, with 18 bases between them. The DNA for the CDR3 is TGTGCCAGCAGCGTCCAGGTCGCCGCGGCGGGTTCACCCCTCCACTTT. Amino acids: CASSVQVAAAGSPLHF.

This rearrangement joins TRBV9 to TRBJ1-1; no definite D call. CDR3 length equals 14 residues. The V end was cut by 0 bases, the J end by 10 bases, with 16 bases between. Germline CDR1 SGDLS, CDR2 YYNGEE. CDR3 DNA sequence: TGTGCCAGCAGCGTAGATGGCACATCAATGGCAGCTTTCTTT. This translates into CASSVDGTSMAAFF.

The chain uses TRBV15 and TRBJ2-7; D might be TRBD2 (6 bases). V shed 5 bases and J shed 3 bases, with 29 bases lying between them. The CDR3 is made up of 19 amino acids. Germline values: CDR1 LNHNV, CDR2 YYDKDF (reference sequence). CDR3 protein: CATSGGRGRRAGQIYEQYF. Here the CDR3 DNA reads TGTGCCACCAGCGGAGGCCGCGGTCGGAGGGCAGGTCAAATCTACGAGCAGTACTTC. The full variable domain, with the rest looked up from reference TRBV15 and TRBJ2-7, is DAMVIQNPRYQVTQFGKPVTLSCSQTLNHNVMYWYQQKSSQAPKLLFHYYDKDFNNEADTPDNFQSRRPNTSFCFLDIRSPGLGDTAMYLCATSGGRGRRAGQIYEQYFGPGTRLTVT.

In its sample, this clone was seen once. The rearrangement joins TRBV12-3 or TRBV12-4 to TRBJ1-5, with unresolved D. The V end was cut by 3 bases, the J end by 6 bases, with 6 bases between. The CDR3 spans 12 residues. The CDR3 here is CASSFWSQPQHF. In DNA, the CDR3 is TGTGCCAGCAGTTTTTGGAGTCAGCCCCAGCATTTT.

This chain uses TRBV15 with TRBJ2-7; D not certain. CDR3 length: 14 amino acids. The germline V and J ends were trimmed by 0 bases and 3 bases, with 9 bases remaining between them. Germline V gives CDR1 LNHNV, CDR2 YYDKDF (reference sequence). CDR3 nucleotides: TGTGCCACCAGCAGAGATACTGAAATCTACGAGCAGTACTTC. Its protein is CATSRDTEIYEQYF.

The CDR3 DNA is TGTGCCAGCGGGAGTTACGAAGCTTTCTTT. It specifies CASGSYEAFF. The chain employs TRBV2 and TRBJ1-1; D not certain. Trimming cost V 8 bases and J 8 bases, with 9 bases left between them. Germline CDR1 and CDR2: SNHLY and FYNNEI. The CDR3 has 10 residues.

This rearrangement joins TRBV30 to TRBJ2-2, with D possibly TRBD2 on 5 matching bases. The CDR3 spans 15 residues. Trimming shortened V by 0 bases and J by 1 base, and 9 bases separated the two germline ends. CDR1 and CDR2 (germline): GTSNPN, SVGIG (reference sequence). The CDR3 sequence: CAWSVGGGNTGELFF. The CDR3 coding sequence is TGTGCCTGGAGTGTAGGAGGCGGGAACACCGGGGAGCTGTTTTTT.

This clone came up a few times. The CDR3 DNA sequence: TGTGCCAGCAGTCTTACTAGCACAAGCTCCTACGAGCAGTACTTC. This codes for CASSLTSTSSYEQYF. The rearrangement joins TRBV27 to TRBJ2-7; a weak D match, TRBD2 (6 bases). The V end was cut by 5 bases, the J end by 0 bases, with 14 bases between. The CDR3 sequence is 15 residues long. From germline, CDR1 is MNHEY and CDR2 SMNVEV (reference sequence).

This chain joins TRBV7-9 and TRBJ2-3; D remains unclear. CDR1 is SEHNR, CDR2 FQNEAQ, per germline (reference sequence). The CDR3 loop spans 13 amino acids. V gave up 9 bases and J gave up 4 bases, with 14 bases separating them. The CDR3 protein is CARRPVGPDTQYF. CDR3 in DNA: TGTGCCAGGCGACCCGTGGGCCCAGATACGCAGTATTTT.

In this sample, this clone turned up once. The chain has TRBV19 and TRBJ2-5, with TRBD1 matching over 9 bases. V lost 3 bases, J lost 1 base, and 3 bases stayed unmatched. The length of the CDR3 is 15 residues. Germline CDR1 reads LNHDA; CDR2 reads SQIVND (reference sequence). CDR3 in DNA: TGTGCCAGTAGTATGACAGGGGGACCCCAAGAGACCCAGTACTTC. This encodes CASSMTGGPQETQYF.

CDR3 sequence (DNA): TGTGCCAGTACCTTCGAGCAGGGACTCTCTTCACCCCTCCACTTT. It translates to CASTFEQGLSSPLHF. V gene TRBV19 combines with J gene TRBJ1-6; perhaps TRBD1 as D (5 bases). Germline loops: CDR1 LNHDA, CDR2 SQIVND (reference sequence). This CDR3 spans 15 amino acids. V was pared by 7 bases and J by 9 bases, with 19 bases between.

The V call is TRBV6-2 or TRBV6-3, the J call TRBJ2-1; 7 positions agree with TRBD1. The junction had 9 bases not matched to a gene; V was cut back by 5 bases and J by 2 bases. The CDR3 extends over 16 amino acids. CDR1 MNHEY and CDR2 SVGEGT come from the germline V gene. DNA for the CDR3: TGTGCCAGCAGTACGCTCCGGGACAGAACCTACAATGAGCAGTTCTTC. Translated: CASSTLRDRTYNEQFF.

This clone was found once. This rearrangement joins TRBV6-5 to TRBJ2-2; tentatively, D is TRBD1 (5 bases). V was cut by 6 bases and J by 0 bases, with 8 bases left in between. The CDR3 covers 14 residues. Germline assignment: CDR1 MNHEY and CDR2 SVGAGI. CDR3 sequence: CASSRTTNTGELFF. As DNA, the CDR3 is TGTGCCAGCAGCCGGACAACGAACACCGGGGAGCTGTTTTTT.

The chain recombines TRBV27 with TRBJ2-5; D perhaps matches TRBD1 (6 bases). Germline assignment: CDR1 MNHEY and CDR2 SMNVEV (reference sequence). The germline V and J ends were trimmed by 7 bases and 1 base, with 10 bases remaining between them. The CDR3 sequence is 13 residues long. The CDR3 here is CASTRTVQETQYF. CDR3 bases: TGTGCCAGCACCAGGACAGTCCAAGAGACCCAGTACTTC.

This clone was observed a single time. The chain links TRBV27 to TRBJ1-5; TRBD1 matches at 7 bases. The germline gives CDR1 MNHEY, CDR2 SMNVEV (reference sequence). The CDR3 spans 15 residues. V dropped 5 bases and J dropped 0; count of bases not matched to a gene: 4. Here the CDR3 reads CASSQGGYSNQPQHF. For the CDR3, the DNA is TGTGCCAGCAGTCAGGGGGGATATAGCAATCAGCCCCAGCATTTT.

The chain recombines TRBV18 with TRBJ1-1; tentative D call: TRBD1 (5 bases). CDR3 length equals 18 residues. With 2 bases removed from V and 2 bases from J, the gap between germline ends came to 21 bases. The germline V gene has CDR1 KGHSH and CDR2 LQKENI. For the CDR3, the DNA is TGTGCCAGCTCACCATTCGTCGGTGGGGGGGGAGAAAACACTGAAGCTTTCTTT. Its protein is CASSPFVGGGGENTEAFF.

This clone was counted between two and nine times. The rearrangement links TRBV29-1 to TRBJ2-7; 11 bases agree with TRBD1. The CDR3 length is 15 residues. CDR1 and CDR2 (germline): SQVTM, ANQGSEA. V trimming: 0 bases; J trimming: 3 bases; junction bases outside the gene matches: 4. The DNA for the CDR3 is TGCAGCGTTGAAGATGGGACAGGGGGGTTCTACGAGCAGTACTTC. Translation gives CSVEDGTGGFYEQYF.